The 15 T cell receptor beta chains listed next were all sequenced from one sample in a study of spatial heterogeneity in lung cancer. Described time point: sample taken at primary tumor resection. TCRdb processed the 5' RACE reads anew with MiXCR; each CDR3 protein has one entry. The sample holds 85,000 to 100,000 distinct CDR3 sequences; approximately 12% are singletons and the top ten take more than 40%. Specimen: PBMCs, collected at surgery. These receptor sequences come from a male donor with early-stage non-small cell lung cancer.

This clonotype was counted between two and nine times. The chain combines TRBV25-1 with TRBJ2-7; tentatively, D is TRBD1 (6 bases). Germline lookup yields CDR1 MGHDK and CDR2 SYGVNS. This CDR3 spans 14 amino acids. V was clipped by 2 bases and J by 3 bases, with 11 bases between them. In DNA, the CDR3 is TGTGCCAGCAGTGAACTGGGGGCTAACTACGAGCAGTACTTC. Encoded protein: CASSELGANYEQYF.

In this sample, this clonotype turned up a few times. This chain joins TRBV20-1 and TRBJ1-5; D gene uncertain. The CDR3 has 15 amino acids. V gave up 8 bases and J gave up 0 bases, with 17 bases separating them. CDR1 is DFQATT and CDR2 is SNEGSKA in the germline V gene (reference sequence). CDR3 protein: CSSARKGYSNQPQHF. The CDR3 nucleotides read TGCAGTTCAGCACGGAAGGGATATAGCAATCAGCCCCAGCATTTT.

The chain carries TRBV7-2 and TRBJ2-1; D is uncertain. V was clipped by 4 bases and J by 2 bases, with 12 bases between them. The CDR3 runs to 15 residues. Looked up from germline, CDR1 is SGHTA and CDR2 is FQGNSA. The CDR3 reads CASSYADGTYNEQFF. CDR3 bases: TGTGCCAGCAGCTACGCTGATGGGACCTACAATGAGCAGTTCTTC.

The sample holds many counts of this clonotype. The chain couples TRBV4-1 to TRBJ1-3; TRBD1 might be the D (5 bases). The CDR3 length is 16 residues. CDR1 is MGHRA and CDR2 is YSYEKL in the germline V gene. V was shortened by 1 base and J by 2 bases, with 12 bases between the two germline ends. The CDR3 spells CASSQGGTGAGNTIYF. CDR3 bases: TGCGCCAGCAGCCAAGGGGGCACGGGGGCTGGAAACACCATATATTTT.

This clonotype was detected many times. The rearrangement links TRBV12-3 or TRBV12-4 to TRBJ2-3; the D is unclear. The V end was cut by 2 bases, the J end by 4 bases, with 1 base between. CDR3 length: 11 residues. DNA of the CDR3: TGTGCCAGCAGTTTATCAGATACGCAGTATTTT. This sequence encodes CASSLSDTQYF.

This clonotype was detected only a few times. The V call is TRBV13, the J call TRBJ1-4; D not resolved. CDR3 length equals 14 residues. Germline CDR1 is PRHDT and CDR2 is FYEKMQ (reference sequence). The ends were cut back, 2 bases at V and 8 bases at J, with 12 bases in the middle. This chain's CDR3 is CASSLSSGGEKLFF. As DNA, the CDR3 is TGTGCCAGCAGCTTATCCTCAGGCGGGGAAAAACTGTTTTTT.

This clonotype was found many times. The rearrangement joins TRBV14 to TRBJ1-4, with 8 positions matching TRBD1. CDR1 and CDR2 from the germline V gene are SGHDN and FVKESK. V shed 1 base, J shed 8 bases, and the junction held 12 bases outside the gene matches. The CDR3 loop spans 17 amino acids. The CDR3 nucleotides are TGTGCCAGCAGCCAAGGGGACAGGCGATGGGAGAGGGAAAAACTGTTTTTT. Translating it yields CASSQGDRRWEREKLFF.

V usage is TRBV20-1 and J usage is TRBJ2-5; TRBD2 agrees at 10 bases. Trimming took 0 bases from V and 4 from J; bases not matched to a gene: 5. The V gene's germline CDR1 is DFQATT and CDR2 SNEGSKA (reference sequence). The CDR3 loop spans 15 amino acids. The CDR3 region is CSARDPSGRAETQYF. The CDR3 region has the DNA TGCAGTGCTAGAGATCCCAGCGGGAGGGCAGAGACCCAGTACTTC.

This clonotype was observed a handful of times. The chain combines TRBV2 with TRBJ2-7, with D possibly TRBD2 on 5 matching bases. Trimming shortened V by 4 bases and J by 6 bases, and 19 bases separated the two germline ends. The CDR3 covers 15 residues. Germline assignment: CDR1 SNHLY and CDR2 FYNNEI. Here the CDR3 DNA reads TGTGCCAGCAGTGGAGAAGGACTCCTTTCCAGCGAGCAGTACTTC. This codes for CASSGEGLLSSEQYF.

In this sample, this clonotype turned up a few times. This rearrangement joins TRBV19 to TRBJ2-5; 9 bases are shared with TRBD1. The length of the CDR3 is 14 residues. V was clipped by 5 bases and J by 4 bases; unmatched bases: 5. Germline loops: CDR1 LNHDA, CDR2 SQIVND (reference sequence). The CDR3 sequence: CASSDTGGGETQYF. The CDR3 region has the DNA TGTGCCAGTAGTGATACAGGGGGCGGAGAGACCCAGTACTTC.

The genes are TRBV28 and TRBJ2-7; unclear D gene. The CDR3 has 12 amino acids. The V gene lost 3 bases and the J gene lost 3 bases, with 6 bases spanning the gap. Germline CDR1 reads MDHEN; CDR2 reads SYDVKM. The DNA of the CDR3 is TGTGCCAGCAGTTTGGGCAACTACGAGCAGTACTTC. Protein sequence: CASSLGNYEQYF.

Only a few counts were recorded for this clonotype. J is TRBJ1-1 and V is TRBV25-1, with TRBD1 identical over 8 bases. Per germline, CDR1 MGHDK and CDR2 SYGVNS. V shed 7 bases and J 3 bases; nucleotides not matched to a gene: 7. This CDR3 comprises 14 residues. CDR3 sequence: CASTRTGWDTEAFF. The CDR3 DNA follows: TGTGCCAGCACAAGGACAGGGTGGGACACTGAAGCTTTCTTT. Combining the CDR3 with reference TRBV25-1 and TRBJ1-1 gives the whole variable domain EADIYQTPRYLVIGTGKKITLECSQTMGHDKMYWYQQDPGMELHLIHYSYGVNSTEKGDLSSESTVSRIRTEHFPLTLESARPSHTSQYLCASTRTGWDTEAFFGQGTRLTVV.

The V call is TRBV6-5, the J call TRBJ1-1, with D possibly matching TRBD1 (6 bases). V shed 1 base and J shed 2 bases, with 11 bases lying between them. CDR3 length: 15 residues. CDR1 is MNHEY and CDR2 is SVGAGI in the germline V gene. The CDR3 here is CASSYFQGFNTEAFF. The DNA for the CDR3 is TGTGCCAGCAGTTACTTCCAGGGGTTCAACACTGAAGCTTTCTTT.

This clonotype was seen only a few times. As DNA, the CDR3 is TGTGCCAGCAGTTGGCCGGGGGCGGGAGGGTTTGAGCAGTACTTC. It codes for CASSWPGAGGFEQYF. The chain employs TRBV28 and TRBJ2-7; 9 bases agree with TRBD2. Germline V gene lookup returns CDR1 MDHEN and CDR2 SYDVKM. Trimming cost V 4 bases and J 7 bases; bases outside gene matches: 11. This CDR3 comprises 15 residues.

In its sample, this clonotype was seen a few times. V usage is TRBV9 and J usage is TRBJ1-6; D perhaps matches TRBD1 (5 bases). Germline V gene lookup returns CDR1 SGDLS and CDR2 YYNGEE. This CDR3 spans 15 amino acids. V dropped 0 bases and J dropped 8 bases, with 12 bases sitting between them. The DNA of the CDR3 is TGTGCCAGCAGCGTAGGTAACTGGGGGGATTCACCCCTCCACTTT. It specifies CASSVGNWGDSPLHF.